Below are 25 T cell receptor beta chains sequenced from a single sample in a study of shared clonotypes between healthy human individuals. Terminally differentiated effector memory CD45RA+ cells were excluded from the naive CD8 cells, which were CD45RO-negative and positively selected for CCR7. Data came from immunoSEQ multiplex PCR; TCRdb stores just in-frame clones and leaves some out. Of millions of clones in the sample, approximately 94% are singletons; the top ten hold about 1.1%. Sequenced: naive CD8+ T cells sorted from blood. The receptors come from a man aged 18-30 years in good health.

The V gene is TRBV27, the J gene TRBJ2-5, with 8 bases lining up with TRBD1. Germline assignment: CDR1 MNHEY and CDR2 SMNVEV (reference sequence). V was pared by 1 base and J by 1 base, with 8 bases of the junction left unmatched. The CDR3 is 17 amino acids. In DNA, the CDR3 is TGTGCCAGCAGTTTATACGCAGGGGGCGGTTCCCAAGAGACCCAGTACTTC. Translation gives CASSLYAGGGSQETQYF.

The rearrangement links TRBV7-8 to TRBJ2-3; 10 positions agree with TRBD2. With V trimmed by 5 bases and J by 4 bases, 12 bases remained unmatched. The CDR3 covers 17 residues. Germline values: CDR1 SGHVS, CDR2 FQNEAQ. The CDR3 sequence is CASSPNSSGRSADTQYF. The DNA of the CDR3 is TGTGCCAGCAGCCCAAATAGTAGCGGGAGGTCGGCAGATACGCAGTATTTT.

The V and J genes are TRBV2 and TRBJ2-3; no definite D call. CDR3 length equals 17 residues. V lost 7 bases to trimming and J lost 1 base, with 21 bases between them. Germline values: CDR1 SNHLY, CDR2 FYNNEI. The CDR3 DNA reads as TGTGCCAGCAAGCTCTCGGTGACTGCGGCCGGCACAGATACGCAGTATTTT. Amino acids: CASKLSVTAAGTDTQYF.

V and J are TRBV4-1 and TRBJ1-1, with 9 bases fitting TRBD1. J was trimmed by 5 bases and V by 3 bases; bases with no gene match: 7. The CDR3 length is 15 residues. Germline lookup yields CDR1 MGHRA and CDR2 YSYEKL. The CDR3 DNA sequence: TGCGCCAGCAGCCAGGAACAGGGGGCCCGGACTGAAGCTTTCTTT. This gives the protein CASSQEQGARTEAFF.

The chain recombines TRBV4-1 with TRBJ2-7, with D uncertain. Germline V gene lookup returns CDR1 MGHRA and CDR2 YSYEKL. The CDR3 covers 14 residues. V lost 4 bases to trimming and J lost 0 bases, with 10 bases between them. Written as DNA, the CDR3 is TGCGCCAGCAGCCCCTCCAGCCGCTCCTACGAGCAGTACTTC. It is translated as CASSPSSRSYEQYF.

This chain joins TRBV6-5 and TRBJ2-2; a possible D gene is TRBD2 (6 bases). The V end was cut by 7 bases, the J end by 6 bases, with 15 bases between. The germline gives CDR1 MNHEY, CDR2 SVGAGI. This CDR3 is built from 14 residues. CDR3 residues: CASTRTKRPGELFF. The CDR3 DNA follows: TGTGCCAGCACAAGGACTAAGCGACCCGGGGAGCTGTTTTTT.

This CDR3 is CASSIEGYEQFF. The DNA of the CDR3 is TGCGCCAGCAGTATAGAGGGGTATGAGCAGTTCTTC. This chain connects TRBV5-1 to TRBJ2-1; D is tentatively TRBD1 or TRBD2 (5 bases each). V was pared by 5 bases and J by 8 bases, with 11 bases between. CDR3 size: 12 residues. Germline V gives CDR1 SGHRS, CDR2 YFSETQ.

About this clone itself: Different DNA sequences within this sample yield the same CDR3. The chain is built from TRBV27 and TRBJ2-7; D uncertain. The CDR3 runs 14 residues. Germline CDR1 reads MNHEY; CDR2 reads SMNVEV (reference sequence). The V gene lost 2 bases and the J gene lost 2 bases, with 10 bases spanning the gap. CDR3 DNA: TGTGCCAGCAGTTTAAAAGGGATCCCCTACGAGCAGTACTTC. Its protein is CASSLKGIPYEQYF.

V is TRBV4-3 and J is TRBJ1-1; no clear D gene. The CDR3 runs 16 residues. Looked up from germline, CDR1 is LGHNA and CDR2 is YSLEER. V shed 0 bases and J shed 3 bases, with 14 bases lying between them. The CDR3 DNA reads TGCGCCAGCAGCCAAGAGATGACGGGCGGTCACACTGAAGCTTTCTTT. Encoded protein: CASSQEMTGGHTEAFF.

This clone was seen only once. The chain uses TRBV5-6 and TRBJ1-1; TRBD1 might be the D (5 bases). Trimming removed 4 bases from V and 1 base from J, with 23 bases in between. The V gene's germline CDR1 is SGHDT and CDR2 YYEEEE. The CDR3 totals 18 residues. CDR3 in amino acids: CASSLPPKKGASNTEAFF. DNA for the CDR3: TGTGCCAGCAGCCTACCTCCTAAAAAAGGGGCATCGAACACTGAAGCTTTCTTT.

J is TRBJ2-2 and V is TRBV4-1; 7 nucleotides match TRBD2. CDR1 MGHRA and CDR2 YSYEKL come from the germline V gene. V shed 2 bases and J 5 bases; nucleotides not matched to a gene: 8. The CDR3 covers 16 residues. This CDR3 reads CASSQTGTIYTGELFF. The DNA of the CDR3 is TGCGCCAGCAGCCAAACCGGGACTATCTATACCGGGGAGCTGTTTTTT.

The CDR3 region is CASSVGTSGGAEADTQYF. The CDR3 nucleotides read TGTGCCAGCAGTGTCGGGACTAGCGGGGGGGCGGAGGCAGATACGCAGTATTTT. The chain carries TRBV6-1 and TRBJ2-3, with 16 nucleotides matching TRBD2. Per the germline V gene, CDR1 is MNHNS and CDR2 is SASEGT. V lost 4 bases to trimming and J lost 4 bases; unmatched junction nucleotides: 8. This CDR3 region has 18 residues.

Worth noting for this clone: Sequence at one end of the junction differs from germline and may be a read error. Other nucleotide sequences from this sample produce the same CDR3. The chain couples TRBV9 to TRBJ1-1, with D possibly matching TRBD1 (6 bases). The CDR3 spans 13 residues. CDR1 is SGDLS, CDR2 YYNGEE, per germline. This CDR3 is CASSVGGQTEAFF. Here the CDR3 DNA reads TGTGCCAGCAGTGTAGGGGGGCAGACTGAAGCTTTCTTT. Together with reference TRBV9 and TRBJ1-1, the CDR3 gives the full variable domain: DSGVTQTPKHLITATGQRVTLRCSPRSGDLSVYWYQQSLDQGLQFLIQYYNGEERAKGNILERFSAQQFPDLHSELNLSSLELGDSALYFCASSVGGQTEAFFGQGTRLTVV.

The V call is TRBV29-1, the J call TRBJ2-1; tentatively, D is TRBD2 (5 bases). This CDR3 comprises 10 residues. The V gene lost 3 bases and the J gene lost 10 bases, with 7 bases spanning the gap. Germline CDR1 SQVTM, CDR2 ANQGSEA. CDR3 amino acids: CSVDSGEQFF. CDR3 sequence (DNA): TGCAGCGTTGATTCGGGGGAGCAGTTCTTC.

Comments on this clone: This sample includes further DNA sequences coding for the same CDR3. This chain links TRBV6-5 with TRBJ2-7; D gene unclear. The germline V and J ends were trimmed by 5 bases and 2 bases, with 10 bases remaining between them. CDR1 and CDR2 (germline): MNHEY, SVGAGI. The CDR3 totals 13 residues. The CDR3 nucleotides are TGTGCCAGCAGTCTAGGGCCCCCCTACGAGCAGTACTTC. Amino acids: CASSLGPPYEQYF.

Comments on this clone: Other DNA sequences in the same sample also yield this CDR3. This rearrangement joins TRBV7-8 to TRBJ2-1; D uncertain. The germline V gene has CDR1 SGHVS and CDR2 FQNEAQ. The CDR3 length is 13 residues. The V end lost 1 base, the J end lost 2 bases, and 3 bases lay between the germline ends. The chain's CDR3 is CASSLDTYNEQFF. In nucleotides, the CDR3 is TGTGCCAGCAGCTTAGATACCTACAATGAGCAGTTCTTC.

The CDR3 here is CSVDSREGNYGYTF. CDR3 DNA sequence: TGCAGCGTTGATTCAAGGGAGGGGAACTATGGCTACACCTTC. The chain has TRBV29-1 and TRBJ1-2, with D maybe TRBD1 (5 bases). CDR3 length: 14 residues. V was cut by 3 bases and J by 2 bases, with 13 bases left in between. The germline V gene has CDR1 SQVTM and CDR2 ANQGSEA.

On this clone itself: The junction departs from the called germline gene at one end, perhaps through a read error. The chain is built from TRBV29-1 and TRBJ2-7; D perhaps matches TRBD2 (6 bases). The CDR3 is made up of 12 amino acids. Germline loops: CDR1 SQVTM, CDR2 ANQGSEA. This CDR3 reads CSVEGTGYEQYF. The CDR3 bases are TGCAGCGTAGAAGGGACTGGCTACGAGCAGTACTTC.

The CDR3 nucleotides read TGTGCCAGCAGCGCCGAGGGAATCGGGGAGCTGTTTTTT. It encodes CASSAEGIGELFF. The chain recombines TRBV9 with TRBJ2-2; tentative D call: TRBD2 (5 bases). The CDR3 extends over 13 amino acids. V lost 3 bases to trimming and J lost 7 bases, with 10 bases between them. Germline V gives CDR1 SGDLS, CDR2 YYNGEE.

The V gene is TRBV9, the J gene TRBJ1-1, with a weak D call TRBD1 (5 bases). CDR3 length: 13 amino acids. CDR1 SGDLS and CDR2 YYNGEE come from the germline V gene. The germline V and J ends were trimmed by 4 bases and 7 bases, with 14 bases remaining between them. CDR3 protein: CASSLMGGNEAFF. As DNA, the CDR3 is TGTGCCAGCAGCCTCATGGGGGGGAATGAAGCTTTCTTT.

CDR3 DNA: TGTGCCAGCAGTGAAGGGTGGTTTGGACTAGCGGGGGGGCAAATGGGAGATACGCAGTATTTT. It is translated as CASSEGWFGLAGGQMGDTQYF. This sequence joins TRBV6-1 and TRBJ2-3, with 15 bases identical to TRBD2. The CDR3 has 21 amino acids. Looked up from germline, CDR1 is MNHNS and CDR2 is SASEGT. V gave up 1 base and J gave up 5 bases; unmatched junction bases: 16.

The gene calls are TRBV12-5 and TRBJ2-1; TRBD2 matches 8 bases. V lost 0 bases and J lost 10; bases outside the gene matches: 5. The CDR3 length is 14 residues. Germline V gene data show CDR1 as LGHNT and CDR2 as FRNRAP. CDR3 amino acids: CASGLVNPGGEQFF. The CDR3 DNA reads as TGTGCTAGTGGTTTGGTAAATCCGGGAGGGGAGCAGTTCTTC.

The gene calls are TRBV5-6 and TRBJ2-7, with 7 bases matching TRBD1. The V segment lost 5 bases and the J segment 2 bases; nucleotides outside the gene matches: 13. This CDR3 has 16 amino acids. Germline values: CDR1 SGHDT, CDR2 YYEEEE. Here the CDR3 reads CASRENYGTATYEQYF. DNA for the CDR3: TGTGCCAGCAGGGAAAACTACGGGACAGCCACCTACGAGCAGTACTTC. The complete variable domain, with remaining parts taken from reference TRBV5-6 and TRBJ2-7, reads DAGVTQSPTHLIKTRGQQVTLRCSPKSGHDTVSWYQQALGQGPQFIFQYYEEEERQRGNFPDRFSGHQFPNYSSELNVNALLLGDSALYLCASRENYGTATYEQYFGPGTRLTVT.

A single count supports this clone. This chain joins TRBV28 and TRBJ2-3, with 8 bases identical to TRBD1. The CDR3 contains 14 residues. Trimming cost V 6 bases and J 3 bases; bases outside gene matches: 5. The V gene's germline CDR1 is MDHEN and CDR2 SYDVKM. For the CDR3, the DNA is TGTGCCAGCAGCTCCGGACAGGGAACAGATACGCAGTATTTT. Translating gives CASSSGQGTDTQYF.

Here the CDR3 reads CASGLVNQPQHF. In DNA, the CDR3 is TGTGCCAGCGGTTTGGTGAATCAGCCCCAGCATTTT. This rearrangement joins TRBV2 to TRBJ1-5; D is undetermined. Germline V gene data show CDR1 as SNHLY and CDR2 as FYNNEI. This CDR3 is built from 12 residues. Deletions cut 8 bases from V and 4 bases from J, with 9 bases between.